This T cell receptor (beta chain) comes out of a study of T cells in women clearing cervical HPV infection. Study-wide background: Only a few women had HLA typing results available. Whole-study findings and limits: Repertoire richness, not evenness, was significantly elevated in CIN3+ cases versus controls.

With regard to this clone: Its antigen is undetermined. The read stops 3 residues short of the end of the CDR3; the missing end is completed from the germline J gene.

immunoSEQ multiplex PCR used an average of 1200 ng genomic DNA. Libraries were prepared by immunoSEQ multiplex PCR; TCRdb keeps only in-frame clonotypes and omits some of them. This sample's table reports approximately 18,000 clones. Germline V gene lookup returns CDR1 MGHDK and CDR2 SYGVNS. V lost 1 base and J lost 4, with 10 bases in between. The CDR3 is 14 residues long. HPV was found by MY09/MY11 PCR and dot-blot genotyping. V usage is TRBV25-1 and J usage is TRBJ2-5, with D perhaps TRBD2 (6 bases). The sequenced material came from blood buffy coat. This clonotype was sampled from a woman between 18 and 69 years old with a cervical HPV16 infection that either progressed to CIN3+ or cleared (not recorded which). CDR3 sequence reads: CASSEFRGGETQYF. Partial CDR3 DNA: TGTGCCAGCAGTGAATTCCGGGGAGGAGAGACC.